The TCR beta chain described here comes from a study of Ad26.COV2.S vaccination and SARS-CoV-2 variants. Whole-study context: Participant was drawn from the COV1001 Ad26.COV2.S trial arm.

The method was immunoSEQ multiplex PCR; TCRdb's version includes in-frame clones alone and lacks a portion of them. The sample comprises about 350,000 clones, around nine tenths of which are singletons, and around 5.3% rests with the top ten. Germline loops: CDR1 SGHTA, CDR2 FQGNSA. This CDR3 contains 13 residues. Trimming cost V 3 bases and J 4 bases, with 7 bases left between them. The treatment was: 19 received Ad26.COV2.S at low or high dose, single or two shots; about 5 received placebo; per-sample allocation not given. Collection of samples fell on day 63 after the first vaccine or placebo injection.

This chain uses TRBV7-2 with TRBJ1-5; perhaps TRBD1 as D (5 bases). The source was peripheral blood, collected in a trial of Ad26.COV2.S vaccine versus placebo. This sequence was found in a person aged 18-65 years who received the Ad26.COV2.S COVID-19 vaccine or a placebo. DNA of the CDR3: TGTGCCAGCAGCTTTCAGGGAAATCAGCCCCAGCATTTT. Amino acid sequence: CASSFQGNQPQHF.